What follows is one T cell receptor (beta chain) and its context. Its specificity is unknown. This record belongs to a study of T-cell memory formation after mild COVID-19. Findings and caveats of the study: Clones shrinking from day 15 to 85 showed even CD4/CD8 mixes; later expanders tilted CD4+.

After 5'RACE with constant-segment primers, TCR alpha and TCR beta cDNA libraries carrying sample barcodes and UMIs were obtained. TCRdb independently ran MiXCR on the 5' RACE reads; one entry per CDR3 protein. The sample lists roughly 550,000 distinct CDR3 sequences; 20% were seen once. The V and J ends lost 2 bases and 0 bases respectively, with 5 bases between them. The CDR3 spans 15 residues. The germline CDR1 and CDR2 sequences are SGHVS and FQNEAQ. The receptor's source is an adult woman who had mild COVID-19 (a few samples of this study predate the infection). Cell type and time point are not known. The chain uses TRBV7-8 and TRBJ1-6; D remains unclear. The specimen sequenced was PBMCs or a T cell subset sorted from them (not recorded which). CDR3 in DNA: TGTGCCAGCAGCTTATCCAGCTCCTATAATTCACCCCTCCACTTT. It encodes CASSLSSSYNSPLHF.